This T cell receptor beta chain was recorded in a study of cytomegalovirus exposure and HLA in healthy donors. Overall study: An early data release held some 89 million unique TCRs from HLA-typed donors. Study-level findings and limits: A previous analysis found most TCR beta V segments productive roughly 90% or roughly 30% of the time. The dataset shows that most TCR sequences were rare, while some public TCRs occurred in many donors.

As concerns this clone: What it binds is unknown.

The CDR3 loop spans 14 amino acids. The V gene's germline CDR1 is MNHEY and CDR2 SVGAGI. Trimming cost V 5 bases and J 10 bases, with 18 bases left between them. Researchers ran the PCR with 60 Vbeta and 13 Jbeta primers. The repertoire was sequenced with immunoSEQ multiplex PCR; TCRdb's copy has only in-frame clones and lacks some. The sample has 99,000 or so clones, 76% seen once. V gene TRBV6-5 combines with J gene TRBJ2-1; maybe TRBD2 (5 bases). Material: PBMCs. This receptor was identified in a woman younger than 30 in good health and CMV-seropositive. This chain's CDR3 is CASSPLPGSQEQFF. The CDR3 coding sequence is TGTGCCAGCAGTCCACTCCCTGGGAGTCAAGAGCAGTTCTTC.